What follows describes a single T cell receptor beta chain. Germline V lookup: CDR1 SGHRS, CDR2 YFSETQ. This CDR3 comprises 17 residues. J lost 0 bases, V lost 1 base, and 3 bases had no gene match. The data originate from a study of blood T cell repertoires in COVID-19. Study information: COVID-19 samples, acute and convalescent, were from the United States, Italy and Spain. Sources were T cells, B-cell-depleted T cells, or PBMCs; the material itself was cDNA or gDNA.

Source study methods: For nucleated cells, counts were estimated from reference gene primer amplification. TCRdb's table, derived via immunoSEQ multiplex PCR, lists solely in-frame clones and lacks some. V, J and clone size are those of that table, while D and trimming were read from the DNA. This table holds 150,000 to 200,000 clones, around four fifths found once. This chain links TRBV5-1 with TRBJ2-3; 12 nucleotides match TRBD2. The sequence derives from a man in his 70s with acute or convalescent COVID-19. The source material was peripheral blood. The CDR3 bases are TGCGCCAGCAGCTTGAGGACTAGCGGGGTTAGCACAGATACGCAGTATTTT. It encodes CASSLRTSGVSTDTQYF.